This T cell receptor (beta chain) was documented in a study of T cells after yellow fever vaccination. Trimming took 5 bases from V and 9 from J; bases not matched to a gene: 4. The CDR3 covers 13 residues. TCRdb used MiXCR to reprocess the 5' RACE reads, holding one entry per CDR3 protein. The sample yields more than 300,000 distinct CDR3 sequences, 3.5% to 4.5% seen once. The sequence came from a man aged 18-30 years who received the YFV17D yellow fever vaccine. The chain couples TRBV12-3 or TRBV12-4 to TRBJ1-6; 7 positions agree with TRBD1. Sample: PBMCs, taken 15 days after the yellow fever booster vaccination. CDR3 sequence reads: CASSLNRGSPLHF. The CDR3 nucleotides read TGTGCCAGCAGTCTCAACAGGGGTTCACCCCTCCACTTT.